The next 25 T cell receptor beta chains were all read from a single sample in a study of cytomegalovirus exposure and HLA in healthy donors (dated by TCRdb to about 2017). Library construction relied on the immunoSEQ multiplex PCR assay. For the multiplex PCR, a mixture combining 60 forward primers for TCR Vbeta segments and 13 reverse primers for TCR Jbeta segments was used. In TCRdb, the immuneACCESS table is reduced to in-frame sequences with V and J assigned. These tables do not hold every clone; where another copy was compared, an unresolved V gene accounts for under half, and the others remain unexplained. Counted in this sample were roughly 200,000 clones; roughly 80% of them appeared once. The top ten constitute about 1.7% of the sample. The sequenced sample was PBMCs. These receptors came from a woman aged 18-35 years in good health and CMV-seronegative.

A single count supports this clone. The CDR3 DNA is TGTGCCAGCAGGGGGCCGTCCATAGCGGGAGTGAGGACCAATGAGCAGTTCTTC. Protein: CASRGPSIAGVRTNEQFF. This chain uses TRBV28 with TRBJ2-1; 9 nucleotides line up with TRBD2. V lost 6 bases, J lost 6 bases, and 18 bases stayed unmatched. This CDR3 has 18 residues. CDR1 is MDHEN, CDR2 SYDVKM, per germline.

The chain uses TRBV30 and TRBJ1-1; D gene unclear. The V gene lost 3 bases and the J gene lost 4 bases, with 15 bases spanning the gap. This CDR3 is built from 14 residues. Per the germline V gene, CDR1 is GTSNPN and CDR2 is SVGIG (reference sequence). The CDR3 protein is CAWRGIGLGTEAFF. CDR3 nucleotide sequence: TGTGCCTGGAGGGGTATAGGACTAGGCACTGAAGCTTTCTTT.

V is TRBV28 and J is TRBJ1-2; TRBD1 aligns across 8 bases. V shed 9 bases and J 6 bases; nucleotides not matched to a gene: 9. Germline V gene lookup returns CDR1 MDHEN and CDR2 SYDVKM. The CDR3 is made up of 13 amino acids. The CDR3 protein is CASYRTGLNGYTF. The CDR3 DNA reads TGTGCCAGTTACCGGACAGGGTTAAATGGCTACACCTTC.

The V and J genes are TRBV9 and TRBJ2-1; TRBD2 matches 8 bases. Germline lookup yields CDR1 SGDLS and CDR2 YYNGEE. This CDR3 is built from 15 residues. V shed 4 bases and J 7 bases; nucleotides not matched to a gene: 10. The CDR3 coding sequence is TGTGCCAGCAGCCGGGGGCTAGCGGGCCCTAATGAGCAGTTCTTC. This sequence encodes CASSRGLAGPNEQFF.

CDR3 protein: CASSLTGTARLNEQFF. The DNA for the CDR3 is TGTGCCAGTAGTCTAACCGGGACAGCCAGATTGAATGAGCAGTTCTTC. The chain links TRBV19 to TRBJ2-1, with 7 bases fitting TRBD1. CDR1 is LNHDA, CDR2 SQIVND, per germline (reference sequence). The CDR3 spans 16 residues. The trim removed 5 bases at V and 7 bases at J, leaving 14 bases unmatched.

This clone has a handful of counts. The V and J genes are TRBV7-8 and TRBJ2-1; TRBD2 matches 7 bases. This CDR3 contains 14 residues. V was pared by 5 bases and J by 8 bases, with 9 bases of the junction left unmatched. Germline V CDR1 and CDR2: SGHVS, FQNEAQ. The chain's CDR3 is CASSIGTTVDEQFF. CDR3 nucleotide sequence: TGTGCCAGCAGCATTGGGACTACAGTGGATGAGCAGTTCTTC. The full variable domain, its missing parts supplied by reference TRBV7-8 and TRBJ2-1, is GAGVSQSPRYKVAKRGQDVALRCDPISGHVSLFWYQQALGQGPEFLTYFQNEAQLDKSGLPSDRFFAERPEGSVSTLKIQRTQQEDSAVYLCASSIGTTVDEQFFGPGTRLTVL.

This rearrangement joins TRBV5-4 to TRBJ2-1; maybe TRBD1 (6 bases). CDR1 is SGHNT and CDR2 is YYREEE in the germline V gene (reference sequence). The V and J ends lost 0 bases and 7 bases respectively, with 14 bases between them. CDR3 size: 15 residues. The CDR3 region has the DNA TGTGCCAGCAGCTTGGATTGGACAGTCGGAAATGAGCAGTTCTTC. It translates to CASSLDWTVGNEQFF.

This clone was observed a handful of times. The chain joins TRBV18 to TRBJ2-1; no firm D call. Trimming removed 3 bases at V and 5 bases at J, with 11 bases between. The V gene's germline CDR1 is KGHSH and CDR2 LQKENI. The length of the CDR3 is 14 residues. The CDR3 region has the DNA TGTGCCAGCTCACCGCGAGCGCTCAACAATGAGCAGTTCTTC. Protein: CASSPRALNNEQFF.

The V gene is TRBV27, the J gene TRBJ1-1; a possible D gene is TRBD1 (5 bases). Germline V gene sequence: CDR1 MNHEY, CDR2 SMNVEV (reference sequence). The length of the CDR3 is 12 residues. DNA for the CDR3: TGTGCAGCGGGACTCTTGAACACTGAAGCTTTCTTT. Amino acids: CAAGLLNTEAFF.

This sequence joins TRBV19 and TRBJ2-1; 9 positions agree with TRBD2. The V gene's germline CDR1 is LNHDA and CDR2 SQIVND (reference sequence). This CDR3 region has 16 residues. The J segment lost 3 bases and the V segment lost 5 bases, leaving 8 bases of the junction unmatched. CDR3 protein: CASSPYSGSVYNEQFF. The CDR3 DNA reads TGTGCCAGTAGTCCGTATAGCGGGAGCGTCTACAATGAGCAGTTCTTC.

This chain joins TRBV4-3 and TRBJ2-3, with 8 bases that match TRBD2. In germline, CDR1 is LGHNA, CDR2 YSLEER. CDR3 size: 17 residues. V gave up 0 bases and J gave up 0 bases; unmatched junction bases: 5. The CDR3 DNA is TGCGCCAGCAGCCAAGATCGACTAGCGCATAGCACAGATACGCAGTATTTT. It encodes CASSQDRLAHSTDTQYF.

The gene calls are TRBV29-1 and TRBJ2-5, with D uncertain. The V end lost 5 bases, the J end lost 1 base, and 11 bases lay between the germline ends. The CDR3 runs 13 residues. CDR1 is SQVTM, CDR2 ANQGSEA, per germline. CDR3 residues: CSVRPRLQETQYF. The DNA of the CDR3 is TGCAGCGTTCGTCCGAGGCTCCAAGAGACCCAGTACTTC.

In its sample, this clone ranks as large. The chain recombines TRBV29-1 with TRBJ1-1; D is uncertain. The CDR3 extends over 13 amino acids. The V end lost 4 bases, the J end lost 4 bases, and 13 bases lay between the germline ends. Germline V gene lookup returns CDR1 SQVTM and CDR2 ANQGSEA. The CDR3 spells CSVVSREGTEAFF. CDR3 bases: TGCAGCGTTGTGTCCCGGGAGGGCACTGAAGCTTTCTTT. Full variable domain (outside the CDR3, taken from reference TRBV29-1 and TRBJ1-1): SAVISQKPSRDICQRGTSLTIQCQVDSQVTMMFWYRQQPGQSLTLIATANQGSEATYESGFVIDKFPISRPNLTFSTLTVSNMSPEDSSIYLCSVVSREGTEAFFGQGTRLTVV.

As concerns this clone: At one of its ends the junction is not consistent with the germline gene, which may arise from a read error. The rearrangement joins TRBV7-7 to TRBJ2-1; 8 bases map to TRBD2. The CDR3 is 13 amino acids. Germline CDR1 reads SSHAT; CDR2 reads FNYEAQ (reference sequence). The DNA for the CDR3 is TGTGCTAGCAGCTCGGGAGGGGGGAATGAGCAGTTCTTC. Its translation is CASSSGGGNEQFF. The entire variable domain, with the rest obtained from reference TRBV7-7 and TRBJ2-1, is as follows: GAGVSQSPRYKVTKRGQDVTLRCDPISSHATLYWYQQALGQGPEFLTYFNYEAQPDKSGLPSDRFSAERPEGSISTLTIQRTEQRDSAMYRCASSSGGGNEQFFGPGTRLTVL.

The CDR3 is CAISDTGGNQPQHF. For the CDR3, the DNA is TGTGCCATCAGCGACACAGGGGGGAATCAGCCCCAGCATTTT. The gene calls are TRBV10-3 and TRBJ1-5; 8 positions match TRBD1. V was pared by 6 bases and J by 4 bases, with 5 bases of the junction left unmatched. The V gene's germline CDR1 is ENHRY and CDR2 SYGVKD. The CDR3 sequence is 14 residues long.

This clone came up once. The V call is TRBV29-1, the J call TRBJ2-7; TRBD1 matches 9 bases. Unmatched junction bases numbered 21, after V lost 3 bases and J lost 6 bases. CDR3 size: 18 residues. From germline, CDR1 is SQVTM and CDR2 ANQGSEA. DNA of the CDR3: TGCAGCGTTGATGGTTTAGAACAGGGGGCGCTTGGCCCGTGCGAGCAGTACGTC. This sequence encodes CSVDGLEQGALGPCEQYV.

This sequence joins TRBV13 and TRBJ2-7; TRBD1 is a possible D gene (7 bases). Germline V gene lookup returns CDR1 PRHDT and CDR2 FYEKMQ (reference sequence). The CDR3 length is 15 residues. V was cut by 2 bases and J by 3 bases, with 14 bases left in between. CDR3 sequence (DNA): TGTGCCAGCAGCTTAAAACCAGGGGGGTACTACGAGCAGTACGTC. Encoded protein: CASSLKPGGYYEQYV.

The chain is built from TRBV5-1 and TRBJ2-5, with D unclear. Germline CDR1 is SGHRS and CDR2 is YFSETQ. The CDR3 contains 11 residues. The V and J ends lost 2 bases and 3 bases respectively, with 2 bases between them. CDR3 loop: CASSFKETQYF. The CDR3 coding sequence is TGCGCCAGCAGCTTCAAAGAGACCCAGTACTTC.

This clone was found a few times. This chain joins TRBV5-1 and TRBJ1-4; D possibly corresponds to TRBD1 (5 bases). In germline, CDR1 is SGHRS, CDR2 YFSETQ. V gave up 5 bases and J gave up 0 bases, with 11 bases separating them. CDR3 length equals 15 residues. CDR3: CASRVGGATNEKLFF. The CDR3 nucleotides are TGCGCCAGCAGGGTTGGAGGGGCAACTAATGAAAAACTGTTTTTT. The full variable domain, completed using reference TRBV5-1 and TRBJ1-4, is KAGVTQTPRYLIKTRGQQVTLSCSPISGHRSVSWYQQTPGQGLQFLFEYFSETQRNKGNFPGRFSGRQFSNSRSEMNVSTLELGDSALYLCASRVGGATNEKLFFGSGTQLSVL.

V is TRBV6-5 and J is TRBJ1-2, with D hard to call. The CDR3 runs to 13 residues. Germline CDR1 and CDR2: MNHEY and SVGAGI. The V gene lost 5 bases and the J gene lost 5 bases, with 12 bases spanning the gap. The CDR3 DNA sequence: TGTGCCAGCAGTGAAGCGATGGAATATGGCTACACCTTC. Its translation is CASSEAMEYGYTF.

The V call is TRBV19, the J call TRBJ1-1, with D possibly being TRBD1 (6 bases). Germline V CDR1 and CDR2: LNHDA, SQIVND (reference sequence). Deletions cut 3 bases from V and 3 bases from J, with 14 bases between. There are 15 residues in the CDR3. The CDR3 DNA sequence: TGTGCCAGTAGTATTCTGACAGGATCCGACACTGAAGCTTTCTTT. Its protein product is CASSILTGSDTEAFF.

V gene TRBV6-6 combines with J gene TRBJ1-1; D call uncertain. The CDR3 totals 12 residues. CDR1 and CDR2 from the germline V gene are MNHNY and SVGAGI (reference sequence). V was clipped by 3 bases and J by 10 bases, with 12 bases between them. The CDR3 sequence: CASSYAEPGAFF. For the CDR3, the DNA is TGTGCCAGCAGTTATGCGGAGCCGGGAGCTTTCTTT.

This sequence joins TRBV9 and TRBJ2-4; the D is unclear. Trimming pared 3 bases from V and 3 bases from J, leaving 4 bases between. This CDR3 is built from 12 residues. The germline CDR1 and CDR2 sequences are SGDLS and YYNGEE. The CDR3 sequence: CASSGSKNIQYF. CDR3 bases: TGTGCCAGCAGCGGGAGCAAAAACATTCAGTACTTC.

CDR3 residues: CASGLVPGALDYGYTF. DNA for the CDR3: TGTGCTAGTGGTTTGGTACCAGGCGCTTTGGACTATGGCTACACCTTC. J is TRBJ1-2 and V is TRBV12-5; D not certain. The CDR3 runs to 16 residues. Germline loops: CDR1 LGHNT, CDR2 FRNRAP. V was trimmed by 0 bases and J by 3 bases, leaving 14 bases between them. The full variable domain, in which reference TRBV12-5 and TRBJ1-2 provide the parts outside the CDR3, is DARVTQTPRHKVTEMGQEVTMRCQPILGHNTVFWYRQTMMQGLELLAYFRNRAPLDDSGMPKDRFSAEMPDATLATLKIQPSEPRDSAVYFCASGLVPGALDYGYTFGSGTRLTVV.

Only a few counts were recorded for this clone. J is TRBJ2-7 and V is TRBV4-1, with a tentative D call TRBD2 (5 bases). The CDR3 length is 14 residues. Trimming removed 6 bases at V and 1 base at J, with 13 bases between. In germline, CDR1 is MGHRA, CDR2 YSYEKL. The DNA for the CDR3 is TGCGCCAGCAGTCCTTTCCGGGATTCCTACGAGCAGTACGTC. It translates to CASSPFRDSYEQYV.